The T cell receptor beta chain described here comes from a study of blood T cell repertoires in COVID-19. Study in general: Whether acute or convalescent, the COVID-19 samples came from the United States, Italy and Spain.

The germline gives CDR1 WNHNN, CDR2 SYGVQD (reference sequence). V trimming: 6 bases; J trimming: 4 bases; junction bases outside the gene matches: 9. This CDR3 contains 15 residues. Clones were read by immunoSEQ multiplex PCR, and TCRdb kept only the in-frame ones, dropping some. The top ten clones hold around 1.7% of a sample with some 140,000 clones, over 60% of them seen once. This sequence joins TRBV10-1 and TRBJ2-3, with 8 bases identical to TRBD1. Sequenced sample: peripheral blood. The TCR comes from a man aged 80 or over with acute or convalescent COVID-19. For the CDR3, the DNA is TGCGCCAGCAGCCGCCGGACAGGGTTGGCAGATACGCAGTATTTT. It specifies CASSRRTGLADTQYF.